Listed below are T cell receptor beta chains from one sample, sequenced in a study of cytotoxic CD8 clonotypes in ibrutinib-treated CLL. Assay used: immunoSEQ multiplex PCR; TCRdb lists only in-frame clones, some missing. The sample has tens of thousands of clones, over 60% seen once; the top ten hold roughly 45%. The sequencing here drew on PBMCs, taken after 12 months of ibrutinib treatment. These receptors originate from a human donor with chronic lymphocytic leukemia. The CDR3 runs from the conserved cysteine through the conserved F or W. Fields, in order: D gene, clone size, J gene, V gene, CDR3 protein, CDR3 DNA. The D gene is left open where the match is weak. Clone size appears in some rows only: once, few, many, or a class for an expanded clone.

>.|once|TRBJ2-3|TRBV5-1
CASSLLSDSSTDTQYF
TGCGCCAGCAGCTTGTTATCCGACTCTAGCACAGATACGCAGTATTTT
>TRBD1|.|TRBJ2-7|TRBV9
CASSVAGGASYEQYF
TGTGCCAGCAGCGTCGCAGGGGGCGCTTCCTACGAGCAGTACTTC
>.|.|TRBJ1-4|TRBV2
CASSEASTNEKLFF
TGTGCCAGCAGTGAAGCTTCAACTAATGAAAAACTGTTTTTT
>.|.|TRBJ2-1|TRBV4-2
CASSQRITGGSYNEQFF
TGTGCCAGCAGCCAACGCATTACAGGTGGATCCTACAATGAGCAGTTCTTC
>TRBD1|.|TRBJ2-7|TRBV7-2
CASSLVGGTGIEAYEQYF
TGTGCCAGCAGCTTAGTCGGCGGGACAGGTATAGAAGCCTACGAGCAGTACTTC
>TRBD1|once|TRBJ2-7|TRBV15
CATSRDTGTGVSYEQYF
TGTGCCACCAGCAGAGACACAGGGACAGGTGTCTCCTACGAGCAGTACTTC
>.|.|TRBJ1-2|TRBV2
CASSDPTVRGGYTF
TGTGCCAGCAGTGACCCTACCGTAAGAGGTGGCTACACCTTC
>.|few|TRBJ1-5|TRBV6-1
CASADAGLNQPQHF
TGTGCCAGCGCCGATGCAGGGCTCAATCAGCCCCAGCATTTT
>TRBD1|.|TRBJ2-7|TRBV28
CASSPGQGPYEQYF
TGTGCCAGCAGTCCCGGACAGGGACCCTACGAGCAGTACTTC
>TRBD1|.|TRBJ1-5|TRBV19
CASSGQGEYQPQHF
TGTGCCAGTAGCGGACAGGGGGAGTATCAGCCCCAGCATTTT
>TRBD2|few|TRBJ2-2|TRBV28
CASIRLAGGTGELFF
TGTGCCAGCATCAGGCTAGCGGGAGGTACCGGGGAGCTGTTTTTT
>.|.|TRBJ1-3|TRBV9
CASSAPSGSSYSGNTIYF
TGTGCCAGCAGCGCACCCTCGGGCAGTTCATACTCTGGAAACACCATATATTTT
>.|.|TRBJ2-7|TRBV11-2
CASSLRDTNSYEQYF
TGTGCCAGCAGCCTAAGGGACACCAACTCCTACGAGCAGTACTTC
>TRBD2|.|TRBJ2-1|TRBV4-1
CASSQDLASGTGTEQFF
TGCGCCAGCAGCCAAGATCTGGCTAGCGGGACGGGGACTGAGCAGTTCTTC
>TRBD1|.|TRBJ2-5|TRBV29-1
CSVAGRGLRETQYF
TGCAGCGTTGCGGGCAGGGGGCTCCGAGAGACCCAGTACTTC
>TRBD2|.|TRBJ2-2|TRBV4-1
CASSHPTSGRSTGELFF
TGCGCCAGCAGCCATCCGACTAGCGGGAGGAGTACCGGGGAGCTGTTTTTT
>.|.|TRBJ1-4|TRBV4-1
CASSQVQGNEKLFF
TGCGCCAGCAGCCAGGTCCAGGGCAATGAAAAACTGTTTTTT
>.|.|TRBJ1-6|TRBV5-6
CASSKGNLSPLHF
TGTGCCAGCAGCAAGGGTAATCTTTCACCCCTCCACTTT
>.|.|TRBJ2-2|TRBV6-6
CASSRGTGELFF
TGTGCCAGCAGTCGGGGGACCGGGGAGCTGTTTTTT
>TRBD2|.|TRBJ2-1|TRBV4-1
CASTNQAGLNNEQFF
TGCGCCAGCACCAACCAAGCGGGACTCAACAATGAGCAGTTCTTC
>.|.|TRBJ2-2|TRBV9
CASSVARGRTYTGELFF
TGTGCCAGCAGCGTAGCTCGAGGGAGGACTTACACCGGGGAGCTGTTTTTT
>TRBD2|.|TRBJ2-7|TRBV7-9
CASSLVVASGAHYEQYF
TGTGCCAGCAGCCTAGTAGTGGCTAGCGGAGCCCACTACGAGCAGTACTTC
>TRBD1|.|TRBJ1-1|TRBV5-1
CASSRAGTGNTEAFF
TGCGCCAGCAGCCGGGCAGGGACAGGTAACACTGAAGCTTTCTTT
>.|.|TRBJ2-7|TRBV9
CASSVDSAASSYEQYF
TGTGCCAGCAGCGTAGACAGTGCCGCTAGCTCCTACGAGCAGTACTTC
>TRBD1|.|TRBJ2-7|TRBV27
CASSLFLGTGEKNYEQYF
TGTGCCAGCAGTTTATTTTTGGGGACAGGGGAAAAGAACTACGAGCAGTACTTC
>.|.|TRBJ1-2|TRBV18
CASSPGAGVYGYTF
TGTGCCAGCTCACCCGGTGCGGGGGTATATGGCTACACCTTC
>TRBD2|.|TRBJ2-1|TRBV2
CASSPYGLAGGSSSYNEQFF
TGTGCCAGCAGTCCTTATGGACTAGCGGGAGGATCCTCCTCCTACAATGAGCAGTTCTTC
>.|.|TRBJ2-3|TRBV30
CAWSQDSPSTDTQYF
TGTGCCTGGAGCCAGGACAGTCCTAGCACAGATACGCAGTATTTT
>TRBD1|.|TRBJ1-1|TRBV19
CASSTRGVNTEAFF
TGTGCCAGTAGTACCAGGGGGGTGAACACTGAAGCTTTCTTT
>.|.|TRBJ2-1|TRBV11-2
CASSLHSRSESSYNEQFF
TGTGCCAGCAGCTTACATAGCCGGTCGGAGAGCTCCTACAATGAGCAGTTCTTC
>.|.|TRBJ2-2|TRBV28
CASSSRFRRELFF
TGTGCCAGCAGTTCCCGGTTTCGTCGGGAGCTGTTTTTT
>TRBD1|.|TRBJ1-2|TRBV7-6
CASTPFPKQGFAF
TGTGCCAGCACCCCATTCCCGAAACAGGGGTTCGCCTTC
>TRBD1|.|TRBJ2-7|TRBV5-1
CASSSGTGAYEQYF
TGCGCCAGCAGCTCAGGGACAGGGGCCTACGAGCAGTACTTC
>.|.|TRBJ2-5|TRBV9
CASSARTDQETQYF
TGTGCCAGCAGCGCGCGGACGGACCAAGAGACCCAGTACTTC
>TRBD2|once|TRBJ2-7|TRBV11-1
CASSPTRSGLQYEQYF
TGTGCCAGCAGCCCGACTCGATCGGGACTACAATACGAGCAGTACTTC
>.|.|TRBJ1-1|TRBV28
CASSLLGVNTEAFF
TGTGCCAGCAGTTTATTGGGGGTGAACACTGAAGCTTTCTTT
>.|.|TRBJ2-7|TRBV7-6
CASSPWVDSEQYF
TGTGCCAGCAGCCCCTGGGTGGATTCCGAGCAGTACTTC
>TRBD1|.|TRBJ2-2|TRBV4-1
CASSQAPGQGAKTGELFF
TGCGCCAGCAGCCAGGCCCCTGGACAGGGGGCAAAAACCGGGGAGCTGTTTTTT
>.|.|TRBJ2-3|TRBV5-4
CASSLNRAKQYF
TGTGCCAGCAGCTTGAATCGGGCTAAGCAGTATTTT